The subject of this entry is one T cell receptor (beta chain). Its antigen is currently unknown. The data were obtained in a study of Graves' ophthalmopathy and Graves' hyperthyroidism. Study at large: Hyperthyroidism is called stable when no ophthalmopathy develops within 18 months of follow-up.

The ends lost 4 bases at V and 8 bases at J; junction bases unmatched: 6. The CDR3 covers 13 residues. Germline CDR1 ENHRY, CDR2 SYGVKD. TCR beta CDR3 amplification used RNA transcripts. HTBI primers were used in a first-round RT-PCR, which preceded a second-round multiplex PCR. TCRdb analysed the multiplex PCR reads with MiXCR anew, one entry per CDR3 protein. The sample yields approximately 1.2 million distinct CDR3 sequences, less than 45% seen once. Overall study results and limits: Prediction of ophthalmopathy progression reached around 71% sensitivity and approximately 73% specificity.

The source material was peripheral blood or thyroid tissue (not recorded which). The TCR originated in an adult man with Graves' hyperthyroidism. The chain combines TRBV10-3 with TRBJ1-1; TRBD1 agrees at 8 bases. CDR3 nucleotides: TGTGCCATCAGTGTGACAGGGGCGGAGGAAGCTTTCTTT. Its protein is CAISVTGAEEAFF.